Below, 7 T cell receptor beta chains from the same sample are listed, as sequenced in a study of T cells expressing NK-cell markers. TCRdb re-called the 5' RACE reads; one entry per CDR3 protein, DNA not given. The sample is made up of a few hundred thousand distinct CDR3 sequences, and the top ten hold approximately 0.41% of it. Sequences were obtained from blood T cells: a sorted CD56 or NKG2C T cell subset, CD4+ or CD8+ T cells, or bulk PBMC T cells (not recorded which). Every receptor here comes from a man between 18 and 29 years old in good health.

The V call is TRBV20-1, the J call TRBJ2-1; TCRdb names TRBD1, which stays unverified in the absence of DNA. The V gene's germline CDR1 is DFQATT and CDR2 SNEGSKA (reference sequence). The CDR3 is made up of 13 amino acids. CDR3: CSARDPGGLEQFF.

The V gene is TRBV7-8, the J gene TRBJ2-1; TCRdb selects TRBD1, and the lack of DNA leaves this call unchecked. This CDR3 contains 14 residues. Per germline, CDR1 SGHVS and CDR2 FQNEAQ. This CDR3 is CASSPMGQHNEQFF. The full variable domain, rest sourced from reference TRBV7-8 and TRBJ2-1, is GAGVSQSPRYKVAKRGQDVALRCDPISGHVSLFWYQQALGQGPEFLTYFQNEAQLDKSGLPSDRFFAERPEGSVSTLKIQRTQQEDSAVYLCASSPMGQHNEQFFGPGTRLTVL.

This chain uses TRBV5-6 with TRBJ2-7; TCRdb's assignment of TRBD2 cannot be checked, as there is no DNA. The CDR3 sequence is 15 residues long. Per germline, CDR1 SGHDT and CDR2 YYEEEE. The CDR3 protein is CASSLRSSGSYEQYF.

This CDR3 reads CSVERTVTGELFF. The gene calls are TRBV29-1 and TRBJ2-2; the TCRdb D gene call, TRBD1, has no DNA to confirm it. CDR1 is SQVTM, CDR2 ANQGSEA, per germline. The CDR3 has 13 residues.

The chain has TRBV30 and TRBJ2-4; TCRdb's D call, TRBD2, is unchecked because there is no DNA. This CDR3 has 13 residues. Germline CDR1 GTSNPN, CDR2 SVGIG (reference sequence). The CDR3 sequence is CAWSVGLRDIQYF.

The chain carries TRBV6-2 or TRBV6-3 and TRBJ1-6; without DNA, the TCRdb call of TRBD1 cannot be checked. The CDR3 runs 16 residues. Germline V gene sequence: CDR1 MNHEY, CDR2 SVGEGT. CDR3 sequence reads: CASRHRGGPVRSPLHF.

The rearrangement joins TRBV2 to TRBJ1-5; TCRdb calls TRBD1, which cannot be checked without DNA. The CDR3 has 13 residues. Germline loops: CDR1 SNHLY, CDR2 FYNNEI. Here the CDR3 reads CASSLEGDQPQHF.